This record concerns one T cell receptor (beta chain) sequence. The antigen remains unidentified. Regions amplified from RNA transcripts were the TCR beta CDR3 regions. The TCR CDR3 was amplified in a first-round RT-PCR using the HTBI primer set. TCRdb re-called the multiplex PCR reads through MiXCR, storing one row per CDR3 protein. The sample lists under 400,000 distinct CDR3 sequences; more than 20% were seen once. This sample was taken from a study of T cells in Graves' hyperthyroidism and ophthalmopathy. For the study at large: Peripheral blood sampling occurred at initial diagnosis, before any treatment. The study's findings and limits: Ophthalmopathy was identified by the model a median roughly six months ahead of onset.

If no ophthalmopathy progression occurred within 18 months, Graves' hyperthyroidism was stable. 10 ml of fresh peripheral blood supplied the PBMCs. Sequenced material: blood. This receptor was obtained from a man aged 45-65 years with Graves' hyperthyroidism.

This chain's CDR3 is CSARGGTGTGNTIYF. The CDR3 region has the DNA TGCAGTGCTAGGGGCGGGACAGGGACTGGAAACACCATATATTTT. This chain connects TRBV20-1 to TRBJ1-3; 9 nucleotides agree with TRBD1. This CDR3 is built from 15 residues. Germline-derived CDR1 and CDR2 are DFQATT and SNEGSKA (reference sequence). With V trimmed by 3 bases and J by 2 bases, 5 bases remained unmatched.